A single sample gave rise to the 22 T cell receptor beta chains below, sequenced in a study of prognosis after radiotherapy for stage I lung cancer. CDR3 of TCR beta was amplified from genomic DNA via a two-round multiplex PCR. Gene-specific primers for each TRBV and TRBJ gene drove first-round PCR. TCRdb itself ran the multiplex PCR reads through MiXCR, one entry per CDR3 protein. The table has some 34,000 distinct CDR3 sequences, approximately 36% seen once. Material: PBMCs, obtained before or after stereotactic body radiation therapy (not recorded which). Receptors originate from a donor over 45 with non-small cell lung cancer.

There are many counts of this clonotype. This chain uses TRBV20-1 with TRBJ2-3, with 9 bases lining up with TRBD2. CDR3 length: 15 residues. The germline CDR1 and CDR2 sequences are DFQATT and SNEGSKA (reference sequence). With V trimmed by 6 bases and J by 3 bases, 10 bases remained unmatched. In DNA form, the CDR3 reads TGCAGTGCCTCCACGGGGCTAGCGGGGACAGATACGCAGTATTTT. It is translated as CSASTGLAGTDTQYF.

About this clonotype itself: The likely explanation is a read error, given a far larger clone one base away. The chain couples TRBV6-9 to TRBJ2-7, with 11 bases aligning to TRBD1. The trim removed 3 bases at V and 2 bases at J, leaving 3 bases unmatched. Germline lookup yields CDR1 MNHGY and CDR2 SVAAGI. This CDR3 is 15 amino acids long. CDR3 region: CASSYTGQGAYEQYF. CDR3 sequence (DNA): TGTGCCAGCAGTTACACGGGACAGGGGGCCTACGAGCAGTACTTC.

This chain uses TRBV11-2 with TRBJ2-3; 9 nucleotides align to TRBD2. V lost 3 bases to trimming and J lost 2 bases; unmatched junction nucleotides: 9. The CDR3 has 17 amino acids. CDR1 and CDR2 from the germline V gene are SGHAT and FQNNGV. In nucleotides, the CDR3 is TGTGCCAGCAGCTTCCCCGAGCGGGGGGCAATCACAGATACGCAGTATTTT. Protein product: CASSFPERGAITDTQYF.

In this sample, this clonotype turned up once. Mismatch with germline at one junction end may stem from a read error. The J gene is TRBJ2-6, the V gene TRBV30; D is tentatively TRBD1 or TRBD2 (5 bases each). CDR1 is GTSNPN, CDR2 SVGIG, per germline (reference sequence). This CDR3 region has 21 residues. Here the CDR3 DNA reads TGTGCCTGGAGTACTATGGGGGTACGGAGATTGGCCACCTCTGGGACCAACGCCCTGACTTTC. Protein: CAWSTMGVRRLATSGTNALTF.

The chain combines TRBV30 with TRBJ2-1; TRBD2 aligns across 11 bases. Germline lookup yields CDR1 GTSNPN and CDR2 SVGIG (reference sequence). The ends lost 3 bases at V and 16 bases at J; junction bases unmatched: 14. There are 14 residues in the CDR3. The CDR3 coding sequence is TGTGCCTGGAGGCCGGGACTAGCGGCAGGGGCTCATTTCTTC. Residues: CAWRPGLAAGAHFF. The entire variable domain, with the rest obtained from reference TRBV30 and TRBJ2-1, is as follows: SQTIHQWPATLVQPVGSPLSLECTVEGTSNPNLYWYRQAAGRGLQLLFYSVGIGQISSEVPQNLSASRPQDRQFILSSKKLLLSDSGFYLCAWRPGLAAGAHFFGPGTRLTVL.

The sample holds many counts of this clonotype. The rearrangement uses TRBV5-1 and TRBJ1-6, with D hard to call. V lost 0 bases and J lost 3, with 13 bases in between. The CDR3 extends over 17 amino acids. Germline CDR1 is SGHRS and CDR2 is YFSETQ. CDR3 amino acids: CASSLEGRPGYNSPLHF. The CDR3, as DNA: TGCGCCAGCAGCTTGGAAGGACGCCCGGGCTATAATTCACCCCTCCACTTT.

The V and J genes are TRBV7-6 and TRBJ1-6; D may be TRBD1 (6 bases). Trimming shortened V by 1 base and J by 14 bases, and 27 bases separated the two germline ends. CDR1 SGHVS and CDR2 FNYEAQ come from the germline V gene. This CDR3 has 18 residues. The CDR3 DNA follows: TGTGCCAGCAGCTTAGGATCGACTTGGACCGGGACACCCATAACCCTCCACTTT. It codes for CASSLGSTWTGTPITLHF.

In this sample, this clonotype turned up many times. The genes are TRBV20-1 and TRBJ1-5; 7 positions match TRBD1. Germline V lookup: CDR1 DFQATT, CDR2 SNEGSKA (reference sequence). CDR3 length equals 13 residues. With V trimmed by 3 bases and J by 7 bases, 6 bases remained unmatched. CDR3 loop: CSARATGSQPQHF. Written as DNA, the CDR3 is TGCAGTGCTAGGGCGACAGGGAGCCAGCCCCAGCATTTT.

This clonotype was recorded at least ten times. V is TRBV28 and J is TRBJ1-3; D unclear. The V and J ends lost 2 bases and 0 bases respectively, with 5 bases between them. CDR1 and CDR2 (germline): MDHEN, SYDVKM. The CDR3 is 14 amino acids. The CDR3 sequence: CASSLADSGNTIYF. The CDR3 DNA is TGTGCCAGCAGTTTAGCAGACTCTGGAAACACCATATATTTT.

With respect to this clonotype: This is likely an artifact of a read error, given a far larger clone one base away. The rearrangement joins TRBV6-9 to TRBJ2-6; 13 nucleotides match TRBD2. V dropped 5 bases and J dropped 1; count of bases not matched to a gene: 2. The CDR3 runs 17 residues. CDR1 and CDR2 from the germline V gene are MNHGY and SVAAGI. The CDR3 loop reads CASSGTSGTSGANVLTF. CDR3 bases: TGTGCCAGCAGTGGGACTAGCGGGACGTCTGGGGCCAACGTCCTGACTTTC.

In its sample, this clonotype was seen many times. The chain joins TRBV28 to TRBJ2-1, with D possibly matching TRBD2 (7 bases). V was clipped by 6 bases and J by 8 bases, with 17 bases between them. This CDR3 spans 14 amino acids. The germline V gene encodes CDR1 MDHEN and CDR2 SYDVKM. CDR3 in DNA: TGTGCCAGCAGACTGGCGGGGGCTCCTCATGAGCAGTTCTTC. It encodes CASRLAGAPHEQFF.

This clonotype was found many times. This chain uses TRBV30 with TRBJ2-5; 8 bases agree with TRBD2. V shed 7 bases, J shed 4 bases, and the junction held 14 bases outside the gene matches. The CDR3 consists of 15 residues. The germline CDR1 and CDR2 sequences are GTSNPN and SVGIG (reference sequence). CDR3 sequence (DNA): TGTGCCTTAGAGCGTGGAAGCGGGAGAGGAGAGACCCAGTACTTC. Residues: CALERGSGRGETQYF.

This clonotype was counted many times. The rearrangement links TRBV18 to TRBJ1-1, with unresolved D. The V and J ends lost 1 base and 3 bases respectively, with 12 bases between them. This CDR3 has 15 residues. The germline V gene encodes CDR1 KGHSH and CDR2 LQKENI. CDR3 in DNA: TGTGCCAGCTCACCACTCCCTGGACGCGACACTGAAGCTTTCTTT. This encodes CASSPLPGRDTEAFF.

This clonotype was seen only a few times. CDR3 coding DNA: TGTGCTAGTGGTTCCGGGGACAGGGTGGGAGAGACCCAGTACTTC. Encoded protein: CASGSGDRVGETQYF. The V gene is TRBV12-5, the J gene TRBJ2-5; 9 nucleotides match TRBD1. The CDR3 is 15 amino acids. V lost 4 bases and J lost 4; bases outside the gene matches: 7. Germline CDR1 and CDR2: LGHNT and FRNRAP.

This clonotype was observed many times. The chain has TRBV12-3 or TRBV12-4 and TRBJ2-3; no firm D call. V was trimmed by 5 bases and J by 2 bases, leaving 5 bases between them. The CDR3 loop spans 12 amino acids. The CDR3 here is CASSEYTDTQYF. The DNA for the CDR3 is TGTGCCAGCAGTGAGTACACAGATACGCAGTATTTT.

A remark on this clonotype: Only one base separates this from a far larger clonotype, so it likely reflects a read error. The chain uses TRBV6-9 and TRBJ2-7; 9 bases are shared with TRBD1. The CDR3 contains 15 residues. The germline V gene encodes CDR1 MNHGY and CDR2 SVAAGI. The junction had 9 bases not matched to a gene; V was cut back by 5 bases and J by 4 bases. The CDR3 DNA reads as TGTGCCAGCAGTGCCTCCGGGACAGGGATTTACGAGCAGTACTTC. Protein sequence: CASSASGTGIYEQYF.

This clonotype was observed at least ten times. The chain has TRBV25-1 and TRBJ1-6; TRBD1 matches 7 bases. Trimming removed 5 bases from V and 7 bases from J; junction bases left unmatched: 5. Germline V CDR1 and CDR2: MGHDK, SYGVNS. The CDR3 is 14 residues long. CDR3 bases: TGTGCCAGCAGTACGGAGGGGGCCAATTCACCCCTCCACTTT. Its translation: CASSTEGANSPLHF.

Remarks on this clonotype: A much larger clone lies a single base off, so this may be a read error. The DNA of the CDR3 is TGTGCCAGCACCTGGGGGGGCAGGGCTGGCCGCACCGGGGAGCTGTTTTTT. Protein: CASTWGGRAGRTGELFF. This chain joins TRBV5-4 and TRBJ2-2; TRBD2 might be the D (7 bases). Per the germline V gene, CDR1 is SGHNT and CDR2 is YYREEE (reference sequence). There are 17 residues in the CDR3. V gave up 6 bases and J gave up 4 bases, with 22 bases separating them.

The table lists this clonotype with many counts. The CDR3 here is CASSAIASMDTQYF. As DNA, the CDR3 is TGTGCCAGCAGTGCAATCGCCTCCATGGATACGCAGTATTTT. The chain uses TRBV6-1 and TRBJ2-3; D remains ambiguous. Trimming stripped 4 bases from V and 6 bases from J, with 14 bases between. The germline gives CDR1 MNHNS, CDR2 SASEGT. This CDR3 contains 14 residues.

This clonotype was observed at least ten times. This rearrangement joins TRBV19 to TRBJ2-3; 7 bases are shared with TRBD2. This CDR3 has 16 residues. V dropped 6 bases and J dropped 3; count of bases not matched to a gene: 12. Germline V gene sequence: CDR1 LNHDA, CDR2 SQIVND (reference sequence). The CDR3 bases are TGTGCCAGTAGACCCCCTAGCGGAAGAGGGACAGATACGCAGTATTTT. Its translation: CASRPPSGRGTDTQYF.

To note about this clonotype: Just one base apart from a much larger clone, this may be a read error. This chain links TRBV7-9 with TRBJ2-6, with 8 bases that match TRBD1. With 4 bases clipped from V and 4 bases from J, the junction kept 9 bases outside the gene matches. The CDR3 length is 17 residues. Germline V lookup: CDR1 SEHNR, CDR2 FQNEAQ (reference sequence). The CDR3 DNA follows: TGTGCCAGCAGCTCTAGACAGGGGTCATGCGGGGCCAACGTCCTGACTTTC. It is translated as CASSSRQGSCGANVLTF.

This clonotype was seen repeatedly, ten times or more. This chain joins TRBV18 and TRBJ2-1, with TRBD1 as a possible D gene (5 bases). The CDR3 has 12 residues. Germline lookup yields CDR1 KGHSH and CDR2 LQKENI. The V gene lost 5 bases and the J gene lost 8 bases, with 10 bases spanning the gap. The CDR3 DNA is TGTGCCAGCTCAAGGACATACGATGAGCAGTTCTTC. Its translation is CASSRTYDEQFF.